One and the same sample provided the 22 T cell receptor beta chains below, sequenced in a study of cytomegalovirus exposure and HLA in healthy donors. Researchers ran the PCR with 60 Vbeta and 13 Jbeta primers. Clones were read by immunoSEQ multiplex PCR, and TCRdb kept only the in-frame ones, dropping some. The table shows tens of thousands of clones, with roughly four fifths occurring only once. Sequenced input: PBMCs. These receptors were taken from a male donor in good health and CMV-seropositive.

This clone is a singleton in its sample. This chain connects TRBV9 to TRBJ2-2; no clear D. Germline CDR1 is SGDLS and CDR2 is YYNGEE. V shed 4 bases and J shed 4 bases, with 11 bases lying between them. The CDR3 totals 14 residues. CDR3 in amino acids: CASSSTPGTGELFF. The CDR3 nucleotides read TGTGCCAGCAGCTCTACCCCCGGCACCGGGGAGCTGTTTTTT.

The V call is TRBV30, the J call TRBJ1-2; D is possibly TRBD1 (5 bases). Per germline, CDR1 GTSNPN and CDR2 SVGIG (reference sequence). Deletions cut 1 base from V and 7 bases from J, with 13 bases between. The CDR3 sequence is 13 residues long. Here the CDR3 reads CAWSEIDRAGYTF. The CDR3 DNA is TGTGCCTGGAGTGAAATCGACAGAGCTGGCTACACCTTC.

This clone was observed a single time. The chain recombines TRBV6-6 with TRBJ2-7; no firm D call. The V end was cut by 3 bases, the J end by 2 bases, with 11 bases between. This CDR3 spans 14 amino acids. Looked up from germline, CDR1 is MNHNY and CDR2 is SVGAGI (reference sequence). CDR3 amino acids: CASSYRQGPYEQYF. As DNA, the CDR3 is TGTGCCAGCAGTTATCGACAAGGCCCCTACGAGCAGTACTTC.

V is TRBV27 and J is TRBJ1-6, with a weak D call TRBD1 (5 bases). The CDR3 runs to 12 residues. Germline assignment: CDR1 MNHEY and CDR2 SMNVEV (reference sequence). Trimming cost V 3 bases and J 13 bases, with 10 bases left between them. The CDR3 DNA follows: TGTGCCAGCAGTTTGTACGGGGGGCCCCTCCACTTT. Amino acids: CASSLYGGPLHF.

There are a few counts of this clone. The rearrangement links TRBV5-1 to TRBJ2-7, with TRBD1 as a possible D gene (6 bases). The germline CDR1 and CDR2 sequences are SGHRS and YFSETQ. The length of the CDR3 is 15 residues. Trimming shortened V by 2 bases and J by 0 bases, and 12 bases separated the two germline ends. CDR3 coding DNA: TGCGCCAGCAGCTTTAACAGGGCACTCTCCTACGAGCAGTACTTC. Translating gives CASSFNRALSYEQYF.

The J gene is TRBJ1-5, the V gene TRBV12-5; 7 bases fit TRBD1. The germline gives CDR1 LGHNT, CDR2 FRNRAP. The CDR3 is made up of 16 amino acids. After removal of 3 bases from V and 6 bases from J, the junction contained 11 bases not matched to a gene. The CDR3 coding sequence is TGTGCTAGTGGTTTAAGACCTACAGGGGTGGGTCAGCCCCAGCATTTT. Translating it yields CASGLRPTGVGQPQHF.

This sequence joins TRBV7-2 and TRBJ2-7, with 7 bases lining up with TRBD2. CDR3 length: 15 residues. V shed 5 bases, J shed 0 bases, and the junction held 7 bases outside the gene matches. Looked up from germline, CDR1 is SGHTA and CDR2 is FQGNSA. The DNA of the CDR3 is TGTGCCAGCAGCAAGGGAGGGACCCCCTCCTACGAGCAGTACTTC. This encodes CASSKGGTPSYEQYF.

The chain couples TRBV7-2 to TRBJ2-1, with 7 bases aligning to TRBD2. Germline loops: CDR1 SGHTA, CDR2 FQGNSA. This CDR3 contains 15 residues. The trim removed 2 bases at V and 9 bases at J, leaving 10 bases unmatched. The CDR3 DNA sequence: TGTGCCAGCAGCTTATTTCCTAGCCAGCGGGGTGAGCAGTTCTTC. Encoded protein: CASSLFPSQRGEQFF.

This chain connects TRBV5-1 to TRBJ1-2; the D gene is possibly TRBD1 (6 bases). CDR3 length equals 14 residues. Germline V gene lookup returns CDR1 SGHRS and CDR2 YFSETQ. V lost 0 bases, J lost 6 bases, and 12 bases lay in between. CDR3 sequence (DNA): TGCGCCAGCAGCTTGGGACAGGCGGTAAATGGCTACACCTTC. Translated, it gives CASSLGQAVNGYTF.

In this sample, this clone turned up a few times. The V gene is TRBV5-1, the J gene TRBJ2-1; 7 bases fit TRBD1. Germline loops: CDR1 SGHRS, CDR2 YFSETQ. This CDR3 comprises 17 residues. The J segment lost 0 bases and the V segment lost 4 bases, leaving 10 bases of the junction unmatched. CDR3 DNA: TGCGCCAGCAGCCGAACAGGGGCCCTGAGCTCCTACAATGAGCAGTTCTTC. Protein product: CASSRTGALSSYNEQFF.

The chain is built from TRBV7-3 and TRBJ2-3; TRBD2 matches at 7 bases. V trimming: 1 base; J trimming: 0 bases; junction bases outside the gene matches: 7. In germline, CDR1 is SGHTA, CDR2 FQGTGA. There are 17 residues in the CDR3. CDR3 protein: CASSLMGGKSSTDTQYF. CDR3 coding DNA: TGTGCCAGCAGCTTAATGGGGGGGAAATCTAGCACAGATACGCAGTATTTT.

This sequence joins TRBV9 and TRBJ2-3; 16 bases match TRBD2. The CDR3 contains 19 residues. J was trimmed by 4 bases and V by 4 bases; bases with no gene match: 12. The germline V gene has CDR1 SGDLS and CDR2 YYNGEE. The CDR3 DNA follows: TGTGCCAGCAGCCCCTGGCTCGGGACTAGCGGGAGGGATCCAGATACGCAGTATTTT. Protein: CASSPWLGTSGRDPDTQYF.

The genes are TRBV5-6 and TRBJ2-5; no firm D call. The CDR3 covers 14 residues. Looked up from germline, CDR1 is SGHDT and CDR2 is YYEEEE. Trimming removed 1 base at V and 5 bases at J, with 12 bases between. The CDR3 here is CASSLLNSVETQYF. The DNA for the CDR3 is TGTGCCAGCAGCTTGCTGAACTCGGTGGAGACCCAGTACTTC.

J is TRBJ1-1 and V is TRBV19; D is unclear. This CDR3 contains 17 residues. Germline loops: CDR1 LNHDA, CDR2 SQIVND (reference sequence). V shed 1 base and J shed 4 bases, with 19 bases lying between them. CDR3 in amino acids: CASSIARPGRPGTEAFF. The DNA for the CDR3 is TGTGCCAGTAGTATAGCCCGCCCCGGGAGGCCGGGCACTGAAGCTTTCTTT.

This chain links TRBV7-2 with TRBJ2-5; 8 bases line up with TRBD2. CDR1 is SGHTA, CDR2 FQGNSA, per germline. This CDR3 spans 16 amino acids. V dropped 5 bases and J dropped 2; count of bases not matched to a gene: 10. The CDR3 spells CASSPSSGGAQETQYF. DNA of the CDR3: TGTGCCAGCAGCCCCTCCAGCGGGGGAGCACAAGAGACCCAGTACTTC.

The chain joins TRBV9 to TRBJ2-3, with TRBD2 as a possible D gene (6 bases). The CDR3 runs 17 residues. V lost 4 bases and J lost 4, with 22 bases in between. Germline V lookup: CDR1 SGDLS, CDR2 YYNGEE. This chain's CDR3 is CASSTLGGSLTADTQYF. The DNA for the CDR3 is TGTGCCAGCAGCACCCTCGGGGGTAGCCTAACTGCAGATACGCAGTATTTT.

Comment on this clone: The junction departs from germline at one end; a sequencing error may be responsible. The V gene is TRBV20-1, the J gene TRBJ1-2, with TRBD1 matching 7 bases. The CDR3 totals 11 residues. Per germline, CDR1 DFQATT and CDR2 SNEGSKA (reference sequence). The CDR3 is CSASRTGQPNF. In DNA form, the CDR3 reads TGCAGTGCTAGTCGAACGGGACAGCCAAATTTC.

This rearrangement joins TRBV5-1 to TRBJ2-1; 8 bases are shared with TRBD2. Germline-derived CDR1 and CDR2 are SGHRS and YFSETQ. The CDR3 spans 16 residues. V lost 1 base and J lost 0; bases outside the gene matches: 3. The CDR3 protein is CASSLTSGSSYNEQFF. The CDR3 DNA follows: TGCGCCAGCAGCTTGACTAGCGGAAGCTCCTACAATGAGCAGTTCTTC. The full variable domain, in which reference TRBV5-1 and TRBJ2-1 provide the parts outside the CDR3, is KAGVTQTPRYLIKTRGQQVTLSCSPISGHRSVSWYQQTPGQGLQFLFEYFSETQRNKGNFPGRFSGRQFSNSRSEMNVSTLELGDSALYLCASSLTSGSSYNEQFFGPGTRLTVL.

The chain joins TRBV5-1 to TRBJ2-1; 11 positions agree with TRBD2. Germline values: CDR1 SGHRS, CDR2 YFSETQ. The CDR3 runs to 15 residues. The V gene end was trimmed by 4 bases and the J gene end by 1 base; junction bases not matched to a gene: 1. The CDR3 DNA is TGCGCCAGCAGCCGACTAGCGGGATCCTACAATGAGCAGTTCTTC. This translates into CASSRLAGSYNEQFF.

There are a few counts of this clone. The rearrangement uses TRBV4-2 and TRBJ2-3; 9 positions agree with TRBD1. Germline V gives CDR1 LGHNA, CDR2 YNFKEQ. The CDR3 is 16 residues long. V lost 5 bases and J lost 2; bases outside the gene matches: 8. CDR3 in DNA: TGTGCCAGCAGCGGCAACGACAGGGGGTCCACAGATACGCAGTATTTT. Its protein product is CASSGNDRGSTDTQYF.

The genes are TRBV7-2 and TRBJ1-4; D possibly corresponds to TRBD1 (6 bases). Deletions cut 5 bases from V and 8 bases from J, with 18 bases between. Germline CDR1 is SGHTA and CDR2 is FQGNSA. This CDR3 region has 15 residues. For the CDR3, the DNA is TGTGCCAGCAGCGAACAGGGTGGGAGATTCGAAAAACTGTTTTTT. Protein sequence: CASSEQGGRFEKLFF. The whole variable domain, remainder taken from reference TRBV7-2 and TRBJ1-4, is GAGVSQSPSNKVTEKGKDVELRCDPISGHTALYWYRQSLGQGLEFLIYFQGNSAPDKSGLPSDRFSAERTGGSVSTLTIQRTQQEDSAVYLCASSEQGGRFEKLFFGSGTQLSVL.

The CDR3, as DNA: TGTGCCAGCAGTTTATTTGGCAGCAATCAGCCCCAGCATTTT. It translates to CASSLFGSNQPQHF. The rearrangement uses TRBV27 and TRBJ1-5; D is uncertain. V was shortened by 1 base and J by 1 base, with 5 bases between the two germline ends. Looked up from germline, CDR1 is MNHEY and CDR2 is SMNVEV (reference sequence). This CDR3 comprises 14 residues.